This T cell receptor (beta chain) was recovered during a study of cytomegalovirus exposure and HLA in healthy donors. General study findings and limits: Overall, some 160 TCR beta chains were annotated as cytomegalovirus-associated.

CDR3 size: 14 residues. Germline CDR1 and CDR2: SGHRS and YFSETQ. Trimming took off 4 bases at V and 5 bases at J, with 15 bases between the two ends. Remarks on this clone: The antigen is not known.

Assay: immunoSEQ multiplex PCR; the TCRdb copy retains only in-frame clones and omits some. The sample holds fewer than 400,000 clones; 75% to 90% are singletons and the top ten take around 0.8%. The specimen sequenced was PBMCs. The J gene is TRBJ2-5, the V gene TRBV5-1, with D possibly TRBD2 on 5 matching bases. The clonotype originates from a woman under 30 in good health and CMV-seronegative. The CDR3 DNA reads TGCGCCAGCAGCGGAGCGGCGGTAGGGGAGACCCAGTACTTC. It encodes CASSGAAVGETQYF.